Below, 8 T cell receptor beta chains from the same sample are listed, as sequenced in a study of CD8+CD57+ T cells in acquired aplastic anemia (dated by TCRdb to 2017 to 2018). These reads were obtained on an Illumina HiSeq 2000. TCR beta VDJ combination and CDR3 sequence profiling used genomic DNA as the template. TCRdb reran the public reads through fastp at Q25 and MiXCR, keeping productive beta chains. Rows are unified per CDR3 protein, each entry keeping the most common DNA and genes. The sample table lists approximately 160,000 distinct CDR3 sequences, roughly 45% of them with a count of one. 1.1% of the sample is in the top ten clones. The sequenced material came from sorted CD4+, CD8+, or CD8+CD57+ T cells (not recorded which) from PBMCs. These TCRs come from a human donor in good health.

The sample holds a few counts of this clonotype. The rearrangement uses TRBV11-3 and TRBJ2-3, with TRBD2 matching 13 bases. J was trimmed by 6 bases and V by 1 base; bases with no gene match: 4. Germline V CDR1 and CDR2: SGHNT, YENEEA. CDR3 length equals 16 residues. The CDR3 loop is CASSLGTSGRRDTQYF. CDR3 in DNA: TGTGCCAGCAGCTTAGGGACTAGCGGGAGACGGGATACGCAGTATTTT.

The chain combines TRBV19 with TRBJ2-1; 8 positions agree with TRBD2. Looked up from germline, CDR1 is LNHDA and CDR2 is SQIVND (reference sequence). The ends lost 4 bases at V and 3 bases at J; junction bases unmatched: 2. The CDR3 runs 14 residues. CDR3 sequence reads: CASSRAGDYNEQFF. CDR3 DNA sequence: TGTGCCAGTAGTAGAGCGGGGGACTACAATGAGCAGTTCTTC.

This clonotype was observed a handful of times. The chain couples TRBV19 to TRBJ2-3, with D hard to call. CDR3 length: 14 amino acids. Between the trimmed V and J ends, which lost 3 bases and 0 bases, there was a span of 7 bases. Germline CDR1 and CDR2: LNHDA and SQIVND (reference sequence). The CDR3 spells CASSMPKSTDTQYF. Written as DNA, the CDR3 is TGTGCCAGTAGTATGCCAAAGAGCACAGATACGCAGTATTTT. Using reference TRBV19 and TRBJ2-3 for the parts outside the CDR3, the full variable domain is DGGITQSPKYLFRKEGQNVTLSCEQNLNHDAMYWYRQDPGQGLRLIYYSQIVNDFQKGDIAEGYSVSREKKESFPLTVTSAQKNPTAFYLCASSMPKSTDTQYFGPGTRLTVL.

The chain employs TRBV28 and TRBJ1-5, with D unclear. Germline assignment: CDR1 MDHEN and CDR2 SYDVKM. The CDR3 consists of 14 residues. The V gene lost 2 bases and the J gene lost 0 bases, with 5 bases spanning the gap. Written as DNA, the CDR3 is TGTGCCAGCAGTTTACAAAGTAGCAATCAGCCCCAGCATTTT. Translation: CASSLQSSNQPQHF. Variable domain in full (rest from reference TRBV28 and TRBJ1-5): DVKVTQSSRYLVKRTGEKVFLECVQDMDHENMFWYRQDPGLGLRLIYFSYDVKMKEKGDIPEGYSVSREKKERFSLILESASTNQTSMYLCASSLQSSNQPQHFGDGTRLSIL.

A remark on this clonotype: A single base separates this from a much larger clone, so it may be a read error. The J gene is TRBJ2-7, the V gene TRBV7-8; no clear D gene. CDR1 and CDR2 from the germline V gene are SGHVS and FQNEAQ. There are 15 residues in the CDR3. The V end was cut by 2 bases, the J end by 4 bases, with 15 bases between. The chain's CDR3 is CASSLTSSSVYEQYF. The CDR3 coding sequence is TGTGCCAGCAGCTTAACGAGTTCCAGCGTATACGAGCAGTACTTC.

There are many counts of this clonotype. The chain has TRBV2 and TRBJ2-7, with D possibly TRBD2 on 7 matching bases. This CDR3 is built from 14 residues. CDR1 is SNHLY and CDR2 is FYNNEI in the germline V gene. The V end was cut by 8 bases, the J end by 0 bases, with 14 bases between. CDR3 sequence reads: CASSRGRGSYEQYF. CDR3 DNA: TGTGCCAGCTCGAGGGGGAGGGGCTCCTACGAGCAGTACTTC.

The chain uses TRBV24-1 and TRBJ2-7; D perhaps matches TRBD1 (6 bases). CDR1 KGHDR and CDR2 SFDVKD come from the germline V gene. V lost 4 bases, J lost 6 bases, and 12 bases lay in between. The CDR3 loop spans 13 amino acids. The CDR3 protein is CATSEGTGPEQYF. The DNA for the CDR3 is TGTGCCACCAGTGAGGGTACAGGGCCCGAGCAGTACTTC.

The V and J genes are TRBV2 and TRBJ2-5; D unclear. V was shortened by 7 bases and J by 1 base, with 10 bases between the two germline ends. This CDR3 is 13 amino acids long. Germline V gives CDR1 SNHLY, CDR2 FYNNEI. The CDR3 loop reads CASIWQIQETQYF. CDR3 nucleotides: TGTGCCAGCATTTGGCAAATCCAAGAGACCCAGTACTTC.